Below are 7 T cell receptor beta chains sequenced from a single sample in a study of T cells in Graves' hyperthyroidism and ophthalmopathy. Amplified TCR beta CDR3 regions came from RNA transcripts. A first-round RT-PCR of the TCR CDR3 used the HTBI primer set. TCRdb itself ran the multiplex PCR reads through MiXCR, one entry per CDR3 protein. The sample holds under 550,000 distinct CDR3 sequences, roughly 13% seen once. Sequenced: blood. The receptors stem from a woman between 18 and 30 years old with Graves' hyperthyroidism.

This clonotype was observed at least ten times. The chain links TRBV5-1 to TRBJ2-7, with D hard to call. Germline CDR1 SGHRS, CDR2 YFSETQ. Trimming pared 0 bases from V and 3 bases from J, leaving 10 bases between. The CDR3 has 14 amino acids. In nucleotides, the CDR3 is TGCGCCAGCAGCTTGGGGTGGACGGACTACGAGCAGTACTTC. Translating gives CASSLGWTDYEQYF.

This chain connects TRBV19 to TRBJ2-1; 16 bases line up with TRBD2. Germline loops: CDR1 LNHDA, CDR2 SQIVND (reference sequence). CDR3 length equals 17 residues. The junction had 6 bases not matched to a gene; V was cut back by 3 bases and J by 7 bases. The CDR3 reads CASSIPPGLAGGNEQFF. The CDR3 DNA reads as TGTGCCAGTAGTATTCCGCCGGGACTAGCGGGAGGGAATGAGCAGTTCTTC.

The sample holds many counts of this clonotype. The V gene is TRBV7-8, the J gene TRBJ2-7, with D possibly matching TRBD1 (5 bases). The V gene lost 5 bases and the J gene lost 2 bases, with 13 bases spanning the gap. CDR1 is SGHVS, CDR2 FQNEAQ, per germline. The CDR3 runs 14 residues. Here the CDR3 DNA reads TGTGCCAGCAGCAGGGGATTCGGCACCTACGAGCAGTACTTC. Translated, it gives CASSRGFGTYEQYF.

This clonotype showed up many times. V gene TRBV9 combines with J gene TRBJ1-2; 7 bases are a match to TRBD1. Germline V gene sequence: CDR1 SGDLS, CDR2 YYNGEE. V lost 2 bases, J lost 5 bases, and 9 bases stayed unmatched. The CDR3 covers 15 residues. Here the CDR3 reads CASSVDRDSRYGYTF. CDR3 sequence (DNA): TGTGCCAGCAGCGTCGACCGGGACAGCAGATATGGCTACACCTTC.

This clonotype was picked up many times. The CDR3 protein is CASSPTTSGGRREQYF. The CDR3 DNA follows: TGCGCCAGCAGCCCTACAACTAGCGGCGGCCGGCGCGAGCAGTACTTC. The rearrangement links TRBV5-1 to TRBJ2-7, with 8 bases identical to TRBD2. CDR1 is SGHRS, CDR2 YFSETQ, per germline. The CDR3 extends over 16 amino acids. V was pared by 4 bases and J by 6 bases, with 15 bases of the junction left unmatched. Looking up the rest from reference TRBV5-1 and TRBJ2-7 gives the full variable domain: KAGVTQTPRYLIKTRGQQVTLSCSPISGHRSVSWYQQTPGQGLQFLFEYFSETQRNKGNFPGRFSGRQFSNSRSEMNVSTLELGDSALYLCASSPTTSGGRREQYFGPGTRLTVT.

This clonotype has ten or more counts. The rearrangement links TRBV19 to TRBJ1-1; 8 bases agree with TRBD1. This CDR3 comprises 16 residues. Germline-derived CDR1 and CDR2 are LNHDA and SQIVND (reference sequence). V shed 3 bases, J shed 0 bases, and the junction held 6 bases outside the gene matches. In DNA form, the CDR3 reads TGTGCCAGTAGTATCCGACAGGGGCAAATGAACACTGAAGCTTTCTTT. It is translated as CASSIRQGQMNTEAFF. Looking up the rest from reference TRBV19 and TRBJ1-1 gives the full variable domain: DGGITQSPKYLFRKEGQNVTLSCEQNLNHDAMYWYRQDPGQGLRLIYYSQIVNDFQKGDIAEGYSVSREKKESFPLTVTSAQKNPTAFYLCASSIRQGQMNTEAFFGQGTRLTVV.

The chain combines TRBV10-1 with TRBJ1-1; maybe TRBD1 (5 bases). CDR1 and CDR2 (germline): WNHNN, SYGVQD (reference sequence). This CDR3 has 14 amino acids. The V gene lost 4 bases and the J gene lost 4 bases, with 13 bases spanning the gap. CDR3 amino acids: CASSATRDGTEAFF. CDR3 in DNA: TGCGCCAGCAGTGCTACCAGGGACGGCACTGAAGCTTTCTTT.